The rows below give T cell receptor beta chains drawn from one sample of a study of control samples from healthy donors and cancer patients. Repertoires were generated with immunoSEQ multiplex PCR, while TCRdb's copy carries only in-frame clones and drops some. Altogether about 170,000 clones are present, around 90% being singletons, with the ten largest covering approximately 4.9%. Sequencing was done on a sample of blood. The origin of the receptors is a woman aged 30 to 39 in good health. Both conserved end residues are part of each CDR3. D genes are given only for firm matches. Only some rows state a clone size, as once, few, many or a class for expanded clones.

clone_size	j_call	d_call	v_call	cdr3_aa	cdr3_nt
.	TRBJ2-3	TRBD2	TRBV5-8	CASSSGLAGVVDTQYF	TGTGCCAGCAGCTCCGGACTAGCGGGAGTGGTAGATACGCAGTATTTT
.	TRBJ2-1	.	TRBV21-1	CASSKGLAGMYNEQFF	TGTGCCAGCAGCAAAGGTCTAGCGGGAATGTACAATGAGCAGTTCTTC
.	TRBJ1-2	.	TRBV11-2	CASSPGMNYGYTF	TGTGCCAGCAGCCCCGGGATGAACTATGGCTACACCTTC
once	TRBJ2-7	TRBD2	TRBV4-1	CASSPRTSGTSYEQYF	TGCGCCAGCAGCCCACGAACTAGCGGGACCTCCTACGAGCAGTACTTC
.	TRBJ1-2	.	TRBV12-3/TRBV12-4	CASSQRTDLRTF	TGTGCCAGCAGCCAAAGGACAGACCTCCGCACCTTC
.	TRBJ2-1	.	TRBV29-1	CSVVRRGQYNEQFF	TGCAGCGTTGTAAGGAGGGGGCAGTACAATGAGCAGTTCTTC
.	TRBJ2-2	TRBD1	TRBV24-1	CATSAGQGVRTGELFF	TGTGCCACCAGTGCGGGACAGGGAGTTCGGACCGGGGAGCTGTTTTTT
few	TRBJ2-1	TRBD2	TRBV29-1	CSVAIAGAYNEQFF	TGCAGCGTGGCTATAGCGGGAGCCTACAATGAGCAGTTCTTC
.	TRBJ1-2	TRBD1	TRBV5-5	CASSASTGVAYGYTF	TGTGCCAGCAGCGCGTCGACAGGGGTGGCCTATGGCTACACCTTC
.	TRBJ2-1	TRBD1	TRBV6-5	CASAGQGSYNEQFF	TGTGCCAGCGCGGGACAGGGCTCCTACAATGAGCAGTTCTTC
once	TRBJ2-3	TRBD2	TRBV19	CASSIASGLTDTQYF	TGTGCCAGTAGTATTGCTAGCGGACTCACAGATACGCAGTATTTT
.	TRBJ1-6	.	TRBV5-5	CASTQGNSPLHF	TGTGCCAGCACGCAGGGGAATTCACCCCTCCACTTT
.	TRBJ1-2	.	TRBV25-1	CASSDLANYGYTF	TGTGCCAGCAGTGACTTGGCTAACTATGGCTACACCTTC
once	TRBJ2-5	.	TRBV28	CASSSLQGGGGETQYF	TGTGCCAGCAGTTCCCTGCAGGGAGGGGGCGGAGAGACCCAGTACTTC